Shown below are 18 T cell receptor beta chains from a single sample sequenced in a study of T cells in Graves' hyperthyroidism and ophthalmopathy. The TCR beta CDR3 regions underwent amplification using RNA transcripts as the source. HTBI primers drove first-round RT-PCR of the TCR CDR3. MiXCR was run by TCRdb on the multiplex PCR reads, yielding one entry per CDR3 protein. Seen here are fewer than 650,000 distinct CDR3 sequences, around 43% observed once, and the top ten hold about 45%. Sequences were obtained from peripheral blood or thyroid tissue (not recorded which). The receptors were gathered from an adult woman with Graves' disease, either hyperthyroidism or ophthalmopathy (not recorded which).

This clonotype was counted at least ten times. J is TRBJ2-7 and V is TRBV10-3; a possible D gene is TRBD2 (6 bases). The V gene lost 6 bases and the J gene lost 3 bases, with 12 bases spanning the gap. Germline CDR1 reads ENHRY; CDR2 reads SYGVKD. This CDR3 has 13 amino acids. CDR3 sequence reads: CAIRIREHYEQYF. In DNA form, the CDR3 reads TGTGCCATCAGGATCCGGGAGCACTACGAGCAGTACTTC.

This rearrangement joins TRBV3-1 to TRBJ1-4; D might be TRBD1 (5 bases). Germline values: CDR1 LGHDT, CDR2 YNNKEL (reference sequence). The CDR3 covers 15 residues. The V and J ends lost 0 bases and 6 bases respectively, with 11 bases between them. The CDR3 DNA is TGTGCCAGCAGCCAAGAGGCAGGGTGGGATGAAAAACTGTTTTTT. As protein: CASSQEAGWDEKLFF.

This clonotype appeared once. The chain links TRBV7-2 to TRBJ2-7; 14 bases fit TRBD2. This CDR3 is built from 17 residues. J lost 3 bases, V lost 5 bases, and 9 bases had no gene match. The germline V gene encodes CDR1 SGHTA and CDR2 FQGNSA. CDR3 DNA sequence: TGTGCCAGCAGCCCTAGCCCGGGACTAGCGGGAGTCTACGAGCAGTACTTC. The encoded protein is CASSPSPGLAGVYEQYF.

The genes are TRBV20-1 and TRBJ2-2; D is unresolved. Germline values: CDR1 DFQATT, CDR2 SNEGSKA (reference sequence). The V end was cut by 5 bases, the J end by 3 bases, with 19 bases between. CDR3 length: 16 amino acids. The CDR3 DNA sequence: TGCAGTGCTGGGCGAACTTGGGCCAGTGACACCGGGGAGCTGTTTTTT. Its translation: CSAGRTWASDTGELFF.

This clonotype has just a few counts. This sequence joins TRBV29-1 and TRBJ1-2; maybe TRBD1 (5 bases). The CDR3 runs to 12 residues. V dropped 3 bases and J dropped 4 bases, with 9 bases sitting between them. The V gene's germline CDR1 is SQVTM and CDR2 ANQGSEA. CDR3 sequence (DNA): TGCAGCGTTGAGGACGGGGGCTATGGCTACACCTTC. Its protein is CSVEDGGYGYTF.

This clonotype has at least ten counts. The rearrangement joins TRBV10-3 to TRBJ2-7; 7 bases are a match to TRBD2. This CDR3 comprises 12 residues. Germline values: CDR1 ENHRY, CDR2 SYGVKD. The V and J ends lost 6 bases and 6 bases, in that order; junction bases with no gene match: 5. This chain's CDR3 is CAIRPAGLEQYF. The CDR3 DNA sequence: TGTGCCATCAGACCAGCGGGGCTCGAGCAGTACTTC.

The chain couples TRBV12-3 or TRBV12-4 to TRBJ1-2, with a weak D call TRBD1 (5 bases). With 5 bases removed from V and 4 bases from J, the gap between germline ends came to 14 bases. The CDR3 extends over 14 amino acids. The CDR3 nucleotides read TGTGCCAGCAGTCCAACGGGGGGAAGCTATGGCTACACCTTC. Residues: CASSPTGGSYGYTF.

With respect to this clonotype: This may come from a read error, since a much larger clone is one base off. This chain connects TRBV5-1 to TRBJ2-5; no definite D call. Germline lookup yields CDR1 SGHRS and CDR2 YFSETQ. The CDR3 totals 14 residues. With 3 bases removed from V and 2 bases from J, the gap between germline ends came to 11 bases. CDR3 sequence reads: CASSSVGPQETQYF. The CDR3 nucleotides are TGCGCCAGCAGCTCGGTGGGCCCGCAAGAGACCCAGTACTTC.

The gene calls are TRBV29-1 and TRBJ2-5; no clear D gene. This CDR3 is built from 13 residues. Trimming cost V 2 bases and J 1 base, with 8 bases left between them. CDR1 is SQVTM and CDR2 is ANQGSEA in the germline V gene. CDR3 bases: TGCAGCGTTGAACCCAGAATCCAAGAGACCCAGTACTTC. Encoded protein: CSVEPRIQETQYF.

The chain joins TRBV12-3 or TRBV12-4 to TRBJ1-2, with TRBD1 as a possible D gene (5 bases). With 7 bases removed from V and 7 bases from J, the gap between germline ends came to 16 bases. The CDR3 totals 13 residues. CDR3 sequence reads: CASNHRGAGGYTF. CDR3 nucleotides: TGTGCCAGCAACCACAGAGGGGCTGGTGGCTACACCTTC.

The CDR3 spells CASTRTVASYEQYF. The CDR3 DNA follows: TGTGCCAGCACGAGGACAGTTGCTTCCTACGAGCAGTACTTC. The chain joins TRBV2 to TRBJ2-7; tentative D call: TRBD1 (6 bases). CDR3 length: 14 residues. V was pared by 7 bases and J by 1 base, with 14 bases between. The V gene's germline CDR1 is SNHLY and CDR2 FYNNEI.

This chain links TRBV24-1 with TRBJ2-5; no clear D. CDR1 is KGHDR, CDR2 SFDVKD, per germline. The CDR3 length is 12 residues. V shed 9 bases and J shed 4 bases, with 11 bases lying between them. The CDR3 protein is CATGDPGETQYF. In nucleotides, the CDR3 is TGTGCCACCGGAGACCCCGGAGAGACCCAGTACTTC.

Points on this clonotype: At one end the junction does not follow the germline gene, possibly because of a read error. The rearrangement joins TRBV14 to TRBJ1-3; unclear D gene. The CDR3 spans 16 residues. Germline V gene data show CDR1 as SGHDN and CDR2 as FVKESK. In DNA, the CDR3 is TGTGCCAGCTCACCAATAGGGCCGGCCTCTGGAAACACCATAAATTTT. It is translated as CASSPIGPASGNTINF.

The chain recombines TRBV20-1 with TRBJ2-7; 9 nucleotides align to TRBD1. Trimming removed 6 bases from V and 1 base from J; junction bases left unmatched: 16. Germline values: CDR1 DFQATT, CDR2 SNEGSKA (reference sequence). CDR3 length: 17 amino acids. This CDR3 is CSATLDRGSRLSYEQYF. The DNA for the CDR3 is TGCAGTGCCACCCTCGACAGGGGGAGCCGACTATCCTACGAGCAGTACTTC.

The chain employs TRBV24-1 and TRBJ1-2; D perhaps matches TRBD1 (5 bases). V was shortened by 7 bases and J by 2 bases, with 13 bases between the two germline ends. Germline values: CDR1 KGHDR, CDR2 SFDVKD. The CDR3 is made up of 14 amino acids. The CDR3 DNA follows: TGTGCCACCAGCCCTAGGGACGGGAACTATGGCTACACCTTC. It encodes CATSPRDGNYGYTF.

CDR3: CASSQEGSRVWTDTQYF. The CDR3 DNA follows: TGTGCCAGCAGCCAAGAGGGGTCGAGGGTATGGACAGATACGCAGTATTTT. The V gene is TRBV14, the J gene TRBJ2-3; D may be TRBD2 (5 bases). The CDR3 covers 17 residues. CDR1 SGHDN and CDR2 FVKESK come from the germline V gene. V shed 0 bases and J shed 3 bases, with 16 bases lying between them.

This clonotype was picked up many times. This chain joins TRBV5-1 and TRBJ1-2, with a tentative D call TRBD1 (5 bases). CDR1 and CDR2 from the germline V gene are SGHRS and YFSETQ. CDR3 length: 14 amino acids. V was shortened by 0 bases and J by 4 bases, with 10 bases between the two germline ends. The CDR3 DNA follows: TGCGCCAGCAGCTTGGAGGCAGGGACCTATGGCTACACCTTC. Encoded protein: CASSLEAGTYGYTF.

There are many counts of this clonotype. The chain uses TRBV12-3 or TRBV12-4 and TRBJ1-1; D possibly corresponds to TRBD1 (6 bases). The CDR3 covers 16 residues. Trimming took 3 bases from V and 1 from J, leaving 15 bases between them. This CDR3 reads CASSLPEIRGNTEAFF. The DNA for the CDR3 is TGTGCCAGCAGTTTGCCCGAAATCAGGGGGAACACTGAAGCTTTCTTT.